The 25 T cell receptor beta chains below were found in one sample sequenced in a study of shared clonotypes between healthy human individuals. Profiled with immunoSEQ multiplex PCR; TCRdb holds only in-frame clones, not every one. The sample contains roughly 1,000,000 clones, approximately 80% of which appear only once. The sample consisted of memory CD4+ T cells from PBMCs. As to subset: CD45RA-negative fraction. The receptors stem from a man aged 18-30 years in good health. Some clones in this sample may be carry-over from other donors' samples.

J is TRBJ2-7 and V is TRBV2, with TRBD1 identical over 9 bases. The ends lost 5 bases at V and 6 bases at J; junction bases unmatched: 8. CDR1 and CDR2 (germline): SNHLY, FYNNEI. The CDR3 is made up of 14 amino acids. This chain's CDR3 is CASSTGQGAIEQYF. In DNA form, the CDR3 reads TGTGCCAGCAGTACGGGACAGGGTGCCATCGAGCAGTACTTC. Based on the CDR3 plus reference TRBV2 and TRBJ2-7, the full variable domain is EPEVTQTPSHQVTQMGQEVILRCVPISNHLYFYWYRQILGQKVEFLVSFYNNEISEKSEIFDDQFSVERPDGSNFTLKIRSTKLEDSAMYFCASSTGQGAIEQYFGPGTRLTVT.

This clone occurred a few times. The chain carries TRBV10-3 and TRBJ1-1; D is possibly TRBD1 (5 bases). Germline V lookup: CDR1 ENHRY, CDR2 SYGVKD. The CDR3 contains 14 residues. The V end lost 3 bases, the J end lost 0 bases, and 8 bases lay between the germline ends. In DNA form, the CDR3 reads TGTGCCATCAGTGATGACAGCATGAACACTGAAGCTTTCTTT. This translates into CAISDDSMNTEAFF.

The chain is built from TRBV7-2 and TRBJ2-7; the D call may be TRBD1 or TRBD2 (6 bases each). V was shortened by 5 bases and J by 3 bases, with 20 bases between the two germline ends. This CDR3 contains 16 residues. Germline CDR1 is SGHTA and CDR2 is FQGNSA. This CDR3 is CASSAHRGQGGYEQYF. The CDR3 coding sequence is TGTGCCAGCAGCGCTCACCGGGGGCAGGGCGGCTACGAGCAGTACTTC.

The genes are TRBV30 and TRBJ2-1; TRBD2 aligns across 7 bases. CDR3 length equals 13 residues. The V gene's germline CDR1 is GTSNPN and CDR2 SVGIG (reference sequence). Germline trimming cut 3 bases from V and 4 bases from J; bases unmatched to any gene: 3. DNA for the CDR3: TGTGCCTGGAGGGGCGGGGGTTACAATGAGCAGTTCTTC. Translated, it gives CAWRGGGYNEQFF.

This rearrangement joins TRBV5-5 to TRBJ2-1; weak D call: TRBD2 (5 bases). V was cut by 0 bases and J by 0 bases, with 10 bases left in between. Germline CDR1 is SGHKS and CDR2 is YYEKEE (reference sequence). This CDR3 is 16 amino acids long. The CDR3 coding sequence is TGTGCCAGCAGCTTGGAGCCCAGCGGCTCCTACAATGAGCAGTTCTTC. Its translation is CASSLEPSGSYNEQFF.

The chain has TRBV9 and TRBJ1-2; 8 bases align to TRBD1. CDR1 SGDLS and CDR2 YYNGEE come from the germline V gene. CDR3 length: 17 amino acids. The J segment lost 5 bases and the V segment lost 0 bases, leaving 12 bases of the junction unmatched. Written as DNA, the CDR3 is TGTGCCAGCAGCGTAGATACAGGGGGTCTCAGAGCGTATGGCTACACCTTC. Its protein product is CASSVDTGGLRAYGYTF.

The chain carries TRBV29-1 and TRBJ2-5; D is tentatively TRBD1 or TRBD2 (6 bases each). Trimming pared 3 bases from V and 5 bases from J, leaving 22 bases between. The CDR3 runs 16 residues. Germline loops: CDR1 SQVTM, CDR2 ANQGSEA. The CDR3 bases are TGCAGCGTTGACGATCGGGGGCGGGCCTCAGGGGAGACCCAGTACTTC. Protein: CSVDDRGRASGETQYF.

This chain uses TRBV4-3 with TRBJ2-2, with unresolved D. Germline-derived CDR1 and CDR2 are LGHNA and YSLEER. This CDR3 contains 18 residues. V was cut by 0 bases and J by 0 bases, with 14 bases left in between. CDR3: CASSQDSPQASNTGELFF. DNA for the CDR3: TGCGCCAGCAGCCAAGATTCCCCCCAGGCATCGAACACCGGGGAGCTGTTTTTT.

The chain has TRBV5-4 and TRBJ2-1; D may correspond to TRBD1 or TRBD2 (7 bases each). Trimming took 0 bases from V and 5 from J, leaving 12 bases between them. The germline CDR1 and CDR2 sequences are SGHNT and YYREEE (reference sequence). The CDR3 consists of 15 residues. The CDR3 region has the DNA TGTGCCAGCAGCTTGGATGCAGGGGGGGACAATGAGCAGTTCTTC. This translates into CASSLDAGGDNEQFF.

The chain is built from TRBV28 and TRBJ1-2, with D possibly TRBD1 on 6 matching bases. Deletions cut 2 bases from V and 6 bases from J, with 10 bases between. The CDR3 runs to 13 residues. Germline V gene lookup returns CDR1 MDHEN and CDR2 SYDVKM. The CDR3 loop reads CASSLVQGDGYTF. As DNA, the CDR3 is TGTGCCAGCAGTTTAGTACAGGGAGATGGCTACACCTTC.

A single count supports this clone. The rearrangement joins TRBV7-9 to TRBJ2-3; the match to TRBD1 covers 7 bases. Germline trimming cut 5 bases from V and 10 bases from J; bases unmatched to any gene: 6. In germline, CDR1 is SEHNR, CDR2 FQNEAQ (reference sequence). CDR3 length: 12 residues. The DNA of the CDR3 is TGTGCCAGCAGCCCCCTTGGACAGGCGCAGTATTTT. Translating gives CASSPLGQAQYF.

This chain joins TRBV7-2 and TRBJ2-3; D tentatively reads TRBD1 or TRBD2 (5 bases each). The germline CDR1 and CDR2 sequences are SGHTA and FQGNSA. CDR3 size: 13 residues. Trimming removed 5 bases at V and 6 bases at J, with 12 bases between. DNA for the CDR3: TGTGCCAGCAGCGGCTGGTGGGGGGATACGCAGTATTTT. It is translated as CASSGWWGDTQYF. Full variable domain (rest looked up from reference TRBV7-2 and TRBJ2-3): GAGVSQSPSNKVTEKGKDVELRCDPISGHTALYWYRQSLGQGLEFLIYFQGNSAPDKSGLPSDRFSAERTGGSVSTLTIQRTQQEDSAVYLCASSGWWGDTQYFGPGTRLTVL.

This clone was seen only once. V is TRBV18 and J is TRBJ2-2; weak D call: TRBD2 (5 bases). Germline lookup yields CDR1 KGHSH and CDR2 LQKENI. The CDR3 loop spans 17 amino acids. Trimming took off 2 bases at V and 1 base at J, with 14 bases between the two ends. CDR3 sequence reads: CASSPIYSSVNTGELFF. CDR3 in DNA: TGTGCCAGCTCACCAATATATAGTAGCGTGAACACCGGGGAGCTGTTTTTT.

This sequence joins TRBV30 and TRBJ1-2, with D hard to call. V shed 4 bases and J shed 3 bases, with 21 bases lying between them. CDR3 size: 16 residues. Germline V gene data show CDR1 as GTSNPN and CDR2 as SVGIG (reference sequence). The CDR3 sequence is CAWTSKYTREYYGYTF. The CDR3 DNA follows: TGTGCCTGGACCTCAAAATATACTAGGGAGTACTATGGCTACACCTTC.

The CDR3 DNA follows: TGTGCCAGCAGCCGCGGCGACGTCACAGATACGCAGTATTTT. Protein: CASSRGDVTDTQYF. J is TRBJ2-3 and V is TRBV5-5; no firm D call. Germline V gives CDR1 SGHKS, CDR2 YYEKEE (reference sequence). The CDR3 sequence is 14 residues long. With 4 bases removed from V and 2 bases from J, the gap between germline ends came to 11 bases.

This clone was recorded once. The V gene is TRBV11-2, the J gene TRBJ2-1, with D maybe TRBD1 (5 bases). CDR3 length: 13 amino acids. V shed 1 base and J shed 8 bases, with 9 bases lying between them. From germline, CDR1 is SGHAT and CDR2 FQNNGV. The CDR3 region is CASSLGRVDEQFF. The DNA of the CDR3 is TGTGCCAGCAGCTTAGGCAGGGTGGATGAGCAGTTCTTC.

The rearrangement joins TRBV5-1 to TRBJ2-6; 16 bases align to TRBD2. The trim removed 4 bases at V and 1 base at J, leaving 5 bases unmatched. Per the germline V gene, CDR1 is SGHRS and CDR2 is YFSETQ. This CDR3 is built from 19 residues. CDR3 DNA: TGCGCCAGCAGCCAGGGGACTAGCGGGAGGGGATCTGGGGCCAACGTCCTGACTTTC. Translating gives CASSQGTSGRGSGANVLTF.

The chain combines TRBV20-1 with TRBJ1-2; D gene uncertain. The CDR3 sequence is 11 residues long. V was shortened by 1 base and J by 5 bases, with 5 bases between the two germline ends. CDR1 DFQATT and CDR2 SNEGSKA come from the germline V gene (reference sequence). This CDR3 reads CSARVGYGYTF. In DNA form, the CDR3 reads TGCAGTGCTAGAGTCGGTTATGGCTACACCTTC.

V usage is TRBV29-1 and J usage is TRBJ2-7, with D possibly being TRBD1 (5 bases). The CDR3 loop spans 13 amino acids. The V gene's germline CDR1 is SQVTM and CDR2 ANQGSEA. The V and J ends lost 3 bases and 6 bases respectively, with 15 bases between them. CDR3 in DNA: TGCAGCGTTGAGATCTCGCAGCAGGGCGAGCAGTACTTC. This translates into CSVEISQQGEQYF.

V is TRBV30 and J is TRBJ1-2, with no clear D. The V end lost 5 bases, the J end lost 2 bases, and 15 bases lay between the germline ends. This CDR3 has 14 amino acids. From germline, CDR1 is GTSNPN and CDR2 SVGIG (reference sequence). The DNA of the CDR3 is TGTGCCTGGGGTCGAAAGGACGGAAACTATGGCTACACCTTC. Protein: CAWGRKDGNYGYTF.

J is TRBJ2-3 and V is TRBV10-1; possibly TRBD2 for D (6 bases). The CDR3 covers 16 residues. Germline values: CDR1 WNHNN, CDR2 SYGVQD (reference sequence). Trimming removed 3 bases from V and 1 base from J, with 14 bases in between. The CDR3 spells CASSELAGFGTDTQYF. The CDR3 nucleotides read TGCGCCAGCAGTGAACTGGCGGGATTCGGCACAGATACGCAGTATTTT.

This clone has only one observation. The chain is built from TRBV6-6 and TRBJ2-5; 11 bases agree with TRBD2. This CDR3 is built from 15 residues. V shed 11 bases and J 5 bases; nucleotides not matched to a gene: 13. CDR1 is MNHNY, CDR2 SVGAGI, per germline (reference sequence). CDR3 sequence: CAVSWELAGVETQYF. Here the CDR3 DNA reads TGTGCCGTCTCCTGGGAACTAGCGGGAGTGGAGACCCAGTACTTC.

The DNA for the CDR3 is TGTGCCAGCTCACCATCGAGGACGGCTAACTATGGCTACACCTTC. This encodes CASSPSRTANYGYTF. The chain recombines TRBV18 with TRBJ1-2; D is ambiguous. Germline V CDR1 and CDR2: KGHSH, LQKENI. There are 15 residues in the CDR3. The V gene lost 2 bases and the J gene lost 0 bases, with 10 bases spanning the gap.

This clone was found a few times. J is TRBJ2-7 and V is TRBV28; D may be TRBD1 (6 bases). The CDR3 has 17 amino acids. Per germline, CDR1 MDHEN and CDR2 SYDVKM. V lost 4 bases and J 5 bases, leaving 24 bases between the germline ends. CDR3 DNA sequence: TGTGCCAGCAGTTCCCCCTCGGCCTGGGGGACAATCGACGAGCAGTACTTC. This gives the protein CASSSPSAWGTIDEQYF.

This rearrangement joins TRBV27 to TRBJ2-1; D is ambiguous. V was cut by 4 bases and J by 6 bases, with 13 bases left in between. CDR3 length equals 14 residues. In germline, CDR1 is MNHEY, CDR2 SMNVEV (reference sequence). The CDR3 protein is CASSSYRKGNEQFF. Here the CDR3 DNA reads TGTGCCAGCAGTTCCTATCGAAAGGGCAATGAGCAGTTCTTC.